This TCR beta chain was documented in a study of radiotherapy plus CTLA-4 blockade in lung cancer. TCRdb's table, derived via immunoSEQ multiplex PCR, lists solely in-frame clones and lacks some. This table has about 93,000 clones, around nine tenths appearing once. Germline-derived CDR1 and CDR2 are SGHDT and YYEEEE. The CDR3 runs 14 residues. The junction had 3 bases not matched to a gene; V was cut back by 0 bases and J by 6 bases. The chain employs TRBV5-6 and TRBJ2-7; 10 nucleotides match TRBD2. Material: peripheral blood, obtained from a patient treated with radiotherapy plus ipilimumab. This TCR derives from a human donor with non-small cell lung cancer that progressed on radiotherapy plus ipilimumab. The CDR3 sequence: CASSLASGSVEQYF. The CDR3 nucleotides read TGTGCCAGCAGCTTGGCTAGCGGGAGTGTCGAGCAGTACTTC.